This T cell receptor beta chain comes out of a study of T cells generated in artificial thymic organoids (dated by TCRdb to the late 2010s). In the study overall: The study compared the TCR alpha and beta CDR3 repertoires of CD8 single positive T cells derived from in vitro artificial thymic organoids against those of naive CD8 T cells from thymus and peripheral blood. The displayed repertoire sequencing data were described as being representative of three independent experiments. Broader findings and caveats from the paper: Organoid-derived T cells did not show skewed Valpha or Vbeta usage, which argues against unconventional lineages or clonal expansions being dominant. CD8 single positive T cells derived from organoids showed physiological TCR clonotype diversity comparable to the diversity seen in thymic and blood naive CD8 T cells.

Note on this clonotype: Its antigen specificity is not known. A single base separates this from a much larger clone, so it may be a read error. No conserved phenylalanine or tryptophan ends this CDR3, so it is likely a read error.

Counting both end residues, the CDR3 totals 14 amino acids. The only DNA kept is the CDR3, 42 bases in frame from the first base. A distance of 10 bases separates the germline ends of V and J, which lose 3 bases and 1 base respectively. Separate semi-nested PCR amplifications were run for the TCRalpha and TCRbeta libraries, using Advantage 2 and reverse primers located in the TRAC or TRBC constant regions. The amount of total RNA going into first-strand cDNA synthesis ranged between roughly 3.5 and 550 ng. TCR cDNA libraries were made by 5'-RACE with the SMARTer PCR cDNA Synthesis kit, using a poly-dT primer for first-strand synthesis. Each semi-nested reverse primer in the constant region carried a 5-nucleotide sample-specific barcode, and the resulting products were cleaned up with the Zymo DNA Clean and Concentrator-5 kit. Up to ten barcoded samples were pooled, ligated to Illumina adaptors and sequenced on an Illumina MiSeq as 2 x 150 bp paired-end reads. As for the original processing: After demultiplexing, reads were aligned with BLAT to a custom library containing all human TRAV, TRAJ, TRBV, TRBD and TRBJ combinations from IMGT. The best BLAT hits were picked using pslCDnaFilter (-maxAligns=1, -ignoreIntrons), and custom Perl scripts were used to calculate clonotype frequencies. TCRdb handled the public reads itself, with Q25 trimming in fastp and clone calling in MiXCR, and kept productive beta chains. CDR3 protein sequences are deduplicated, and each keeps its most common genes and DNA. TCRdb, rather than the study authors, made the V and J calls. Present in this sample are 6,500 to 8,500 distinct CDR3 sequences, roughly a quarter of which were seen just once. The top ten constitute approximately 3.2% of the sample.

Artificial thymic organoids were generated by aggregating human HSPCs with MS5 murine stromal cells transduced with human DLL1, and the organoids were cultured at an air-liquid interface. The cells used to seed the organoids were FACS-purified CD34+CD3- hematopoietic stem and progenitor cells from which residual T cells had been depleted. Serum-free RB27 medium, consisting of RPMI 1640 supplemented with B27, FLT3L, IL-7 and ascorbic acid, was used for organoid culture. Before RNA extraction, CD3+TCRalphabeta+CD8 single positive T cells from organoids and thymus were sorted by FACS. For each sample, the RNeasy Micro kit was used to purify total RNA from approximately 40,000 to 200,000 sorted cells, and RNA quality was checked on an Agilent RNA 6000 Nano chip.

Sequencing was performed on naive CD8+ T cells grown in artificial thymic organoids from cord blood stem and progenitor cells. The cell subset or site label on this specimen signifies: CD3+TCRalphabeta+CD8SP T cells; for blood, CD45RO-CCR7+ naive CD8+ T cells. The sequence derives from a human donor who gave cord blood stem cells for thymic organoid culture, a cardiac surgery patient who gave postnatal thymus, or a blood donor (not recorded which). The chain was built from TRBV12-3 or TRBV12-4 and TRBJ2-7; tentative D gene TRBD1, with 5 bases matching. The bases are TGTGCCAGCAGTTTTGGGCAGGGATCCTACGAGCAGTACTCC. Translated, this is CASSFGQGSYEQYS.